These 9 T cell receptor beta chains originate from one sample sequenced in a study of blood T cells in healthy people across ages (dated by TCRdb to about 2015). The method was 5' RACE. For sequencing, an Illumina HiSeq 2500 was employed. A second PCR of roughly 7 to 11 cycles was performed with a sample-barcoded 5' primer and a J-beta primer mix. The public sequencing data were trimmed at Q25 with fastp and processed into clonotypes with MiXCR by TCRdb, which kept only in-frame beta chains. Records with the same CDR3 protein are collapsed into one entry carrying the most frequent genes and DNA. The sample yields around 780,000 distinct CDR3 sequences; around three fifths were counted once. Under 30% of the sample rests with the top ten. Sequenced input: blood. The receptors originated from a man aged 40-49 years in good health.

This clonotype was seen a few times. This chain connects TRBV5-1 to TRBJ2-5, with 7 bases that match TRBD2. CDR3 length equals 15 residues. J was trimmed by 5 bases and V by 4 bases; bases with no gene match: 11. CDR1 SGHRS and CDR2 YFSETQ come from the germline V gene. The CDR3 region has the DNA TGCGCCAGCAGCACCGGGACTACCGGTTTCGAGACCCAGTACTTC. It yields the protein CASSTGTTGFETQYF.

V usage is TRBV11-2 and J usage is TRBJ2-1; 9 bases fit TRBD2. V dropped 2 bases and J dropped 3; count of bases not matched to a gene: 5. The length of the CDR3 is 16 residues. Germline V gives CDR1 SGHAT, CDR2 FQNNGV. Here the CDR3 reads CASSLYLAGLYNEQFF. For the CDR3, the DNA is TGTGCCAGCAGCTTATACCTAGCGGGGCTCTACAATGAGCAGTTCTTC.

This clonotype was observed a handful of times. The chain carries TRBV10-3 and TRBJ2-7, with a weak D call TRBD2 (5 bases). CDR3 length equals 12 residues. The V and J ends lost 4 bases and 6 bases respectively, with 10 bases between them. The germline gives CDR1 ENHRY, CDR2 SYGVKD. The CDR3 nucleotides are TGTGCCATCAGTGCGGGGTTTGTCGAGCAGTACTTC. It encodes CAISAGFVEQYF.

The chain links TRBV28 to TRBJ1-5; D uncertain. Germline-derived CDR1 and CDR2 are MDHEN and SYDVKM. The V and J ends lost 3 bases and 2 bases respectively, with 8 bases between them. CDR3 length equals 14 residues. The CDR3 DNA reads TGTGCCAGCAGTTTGGTCTCCGGCAATCAGCCCCAGCATTTT. It specifies CASSLVSGNQPQHF.

The chain is built from TRBV5-5 and TRBJ1-2; TRBD1 matches 8 bases. Trimming removed 0 bases from V and 8 bases from J; junction bases left unmatched: 15. The germline gives CDR1 SGHKS, CDR2 YYEKEE (reference sequence). The CDR3 is 17 residues long. The CDR3 DNA follows: TGTGCCAGCAGCTTGGACGTTACCGGGACAGGAACGGAAGGCTACACCTTC. Its translation: CASSLDVTGTGTEGYTF.

This clonotype was picked up a small number of times. The chain has TRBV21-1 and TRBJ1-5; the table's D call of TRBD1 was not tested on the DNA. TRBV21-1 is listed as a pseudogene. The CDR3 has 18 residues. The CDR3 protein is CASSTRAPGQGDNQPQHF. The CDR3 nucleotides read TGTGCCAGCAGCACAAGGGCTCCGGGACAGGGAGACAATCAGCCCCAGCATTTT.

This clonotype has at least ten counts. The rearrangement joins TRBV12-3 or TRBV12-4 to TRBJ2-7; D assignment may be TRBD1 or TRBD2 (6 bases each). The CDR3 is made up of 18 amino acids. Trimming stripped 6 bases from V and 5 bases from J, with 29 bases between. CDR3 nucleotides: TGTGCCAGCAGCACCCTCCGCGTAGGGGGAATAACGGGGGACGAGCAGTACTTC. Translation gives CASSTLRVGGITGDEQYF.

The CDR3 protein is CASARVGSGRYEQYF. Written as DNA, the CDR3 is TGTGCCAGCGCCCGGGTAGGTAGCGGGCGCTACGAGCAGTACTTC. The chain combines TRBV27 with TRBJ2-7, with TRBD2 matching 7 bases. This CDR3 spans 15 amino acids. The ends lost 8 bases at V and 3 bases at J; junction bases unmatched: 13. CDR1 and CDR2 (germline): MNHEY, SMNVEV (reference sequence).

The gene calls are TRBV7-6 and TRBJ1-1; 10 bases map to TRBD1. Losses at the gene ends were 4 bases for V and 4 bases for J; bases not matched to a gene: 6. Germline values: CDR1 SGHVS, CDR2 FNYEAQ. CDR3 length: 15 residues. CDR3 protein: CASSSGQGGGTEAFF. The CDR3 DNA follows: TGTGCCAGCAGCTCCGGACAGGGGGGCGGCACTGAAGCTTTCTTT. Based on the CDR3 plus reference TRBV7-6 and TRBJ1-1, the full variable domain is GAGVSQSPRYKVTKRGQDVALRCDPISGHVSLYWYRQALGQGPEFLTYFNYEAQQDKSGLPNDRFSAERPEGSISTLTIQRTEQRDSAMYRCASSSGQGGGTEAFFGQGTRLTVV.